These T cell receptor beta chains were read from a single sample in a study of blood T cells in healthy people across ages. Via MiXCR, TCRdb re-called the 5' RACE reads, giving one row per CDR3 protein. In the table there are 1.8 million or so distinct CDR3 sequences, 39% of which are singletons. Sequencing was carried out using blood. These TCRs come from a human donor in good health. Both conserved end residues are part of each CDR3. The order of the fields is J gene, V gene, CDR3 protein.

TRBJ1-5 | TRBV12-3/TRBV12-4 | CASRQQGDQPQHF
TRBJ2-7 | TRBV6-1 | CASRDVGEQYF
TRBJ2-3 | TRBV7-2 | CASSLAVGQGAWDTQYF
TRBJ2-1 | TRBV3-1 | CASSLPSHSYNEQFF
TRBJ1-2 | TRBV20-1 | CSARGQGAGGYTF
TRBJ1-4 | TRBV6-1 | CASSQTGAAGNEKLFF
TRBJ1-1 | TRBV5-1 | CASRIRTGTHTEAFF
TRBJ1-1 | TRBV20-1 | CNASDHTEAFF
TRBJ2-5 | TRBV7-2 | CASSPTGDQETQYF
TRBJ2-3 | TRBV7-2 | CASSPPRDTQYF
TRBJ2-5 | TRBV4-2 | CASSQVAQGEETQYF
TRBJ1-5 | TRBV7-2 | CASSLDKGNNQPQHF
TRBJ2-7 | TRBV5-5 | CASSYFWGTRGNEQYF
TRBJ1-2 | TRBV5-5 | CASSLDPRANYGYTF
TRBJ2-1 | TRBV29-1 | CSVGGQYYYNEQFF
TRBJ2-1 | TRBV30 | CAWSVIRGGHGEQFF
TRBJ1-2 | TRBV14 | CASSPDPGGRDYGYTF
TRBJ2-6 | TRBV28 | CASSFMTGVGSGANVLTF
TRBJ1-2 | TRBV7-7 | CASFLTVNYGYTF
TRBJ2-2 | TRBV12-3/TRBV12-4 | CASSLTGLAGSGELFF
TRBJ2-3 | TRBV9 | CASSIGTREGDTQYF
TRBJ1-1 | TRBV28 | CASSLRRGVNTEAFF
TRBJ2-1 | TRBV20-1 | CSAAIAGVGRSYNEQFF
TRBJ2-3 | TRBV20-1 | CSAGLAGGPDTQYF
TRBJ1-2 | TRBV28 | CATQTLEYGYTF
TRBJ2-6 | TRBV14 | CASSRTSGANVLTF
TRBJ2-5 | TRBV6-1 | CASRDLVAGGEFLETQYF
TRBJ2-3 | TRBV7-9 | CASRGTSDTQYF
TRBJ1-1 | TRBV4-3 | CASSQVVWLNIEAFF
TRBJ2-1 | TRBV20-1 | CSASLTRNEQFF
TRBJ2-5 | TRBV10-3 | CAISARLGELETQYF
TRBJ2-5 | TRBV7-3 | CASSLRGQGAEETQYF
TRBJ2-7 | TRBV6-5 | CASLAPGSSYEQYF
TRBJ2-1 | TRBV11-2 | CASSLSGGKGNEQFF
TRBJ1-2 | TRBV28 | CASSSPLRQESNYGYTF
TRBJ2-1 | TRBV5-1 | CASGSQGGASNEQFF
TRBJ2-3 | TRBV7-6 | CASSEQPRGDTQYF
TRBJ2-5 | TRBV29-1 | CSVEGRQETQYF
TRBJ1-1 | TRBV29-1 | CSAQGGPTTQAFF
TRBJ2-1 | TRBV4-3 | CASSQGIGTSPHEQFF
TRBJ2-1 | TRBV5-1 | CASQGTSGTLGEQFF
TRBJ2-7 | TRBV10-3 | CAISDYRQTYEQYF
TRBJ2-1 | TRBV11-2 | CASSPPVIDEQFF
TRBJ1-6 | TRBV4-2 | CASSQDPMGDSPLHF
TRBJ2-3 | TRBV7-9 | CASSSGGGGWKDTQYF
TRBJ2-3 | TRBV6-2/TRBV6-3 | CASSQGGGLETDTQYF
. | TRBV2 | CASSPERDGTYEQYF
TRBJ2-3 | TRBV6-5 | CASSQRDRGTDTQYF
TRBJ2-7 | TRBV6-5 | CASRGAEGLVEQYF
TRBJ2-5 | TRBV20-1 | CSALGQGASQETQYF
TRBJ2-7 | TRBV5-1 | CASSLRTEEYEQYF
TRBJ1-2 | TRBV9 | CASSAGQDSNYGYTF